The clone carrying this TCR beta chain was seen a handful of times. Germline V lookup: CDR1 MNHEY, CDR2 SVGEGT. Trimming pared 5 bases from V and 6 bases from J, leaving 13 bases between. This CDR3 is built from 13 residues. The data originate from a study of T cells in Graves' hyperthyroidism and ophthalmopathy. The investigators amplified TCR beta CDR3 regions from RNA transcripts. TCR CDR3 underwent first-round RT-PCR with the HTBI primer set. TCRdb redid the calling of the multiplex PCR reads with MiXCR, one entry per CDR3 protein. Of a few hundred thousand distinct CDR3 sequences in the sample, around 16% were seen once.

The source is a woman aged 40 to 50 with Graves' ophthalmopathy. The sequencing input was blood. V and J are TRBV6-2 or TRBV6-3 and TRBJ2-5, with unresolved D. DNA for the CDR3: TGTGCCAGCAGTCGCCTGACGGCCAAGACCCAGTACTTC. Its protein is CASSRLTAKTQYF.